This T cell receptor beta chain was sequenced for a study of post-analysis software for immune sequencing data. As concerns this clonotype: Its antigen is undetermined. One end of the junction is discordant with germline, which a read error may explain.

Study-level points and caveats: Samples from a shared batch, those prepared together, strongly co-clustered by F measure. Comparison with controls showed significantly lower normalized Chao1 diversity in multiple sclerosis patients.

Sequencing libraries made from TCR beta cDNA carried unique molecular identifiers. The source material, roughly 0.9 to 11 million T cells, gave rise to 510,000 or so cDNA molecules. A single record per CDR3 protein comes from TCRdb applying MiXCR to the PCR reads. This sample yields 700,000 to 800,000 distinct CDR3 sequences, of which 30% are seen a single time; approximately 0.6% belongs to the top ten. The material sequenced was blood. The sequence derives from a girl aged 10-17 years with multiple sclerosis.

The CDR3 loop is CARSSRAGRAGTDTQYF. The CDR3 nucleotides are TGTGCCCGCAGCTCTCGGGCCGGGAGGGCCGGCACAGATACGCAGTATTTT. The chain carries TRBV7-2 and TRBJ2-3; 8 nucleotides align to TRBD2. There are 17 residues in the CDR3. CDR1 is SGHTA and CDR2 is FQGNSA in the germline V gene.